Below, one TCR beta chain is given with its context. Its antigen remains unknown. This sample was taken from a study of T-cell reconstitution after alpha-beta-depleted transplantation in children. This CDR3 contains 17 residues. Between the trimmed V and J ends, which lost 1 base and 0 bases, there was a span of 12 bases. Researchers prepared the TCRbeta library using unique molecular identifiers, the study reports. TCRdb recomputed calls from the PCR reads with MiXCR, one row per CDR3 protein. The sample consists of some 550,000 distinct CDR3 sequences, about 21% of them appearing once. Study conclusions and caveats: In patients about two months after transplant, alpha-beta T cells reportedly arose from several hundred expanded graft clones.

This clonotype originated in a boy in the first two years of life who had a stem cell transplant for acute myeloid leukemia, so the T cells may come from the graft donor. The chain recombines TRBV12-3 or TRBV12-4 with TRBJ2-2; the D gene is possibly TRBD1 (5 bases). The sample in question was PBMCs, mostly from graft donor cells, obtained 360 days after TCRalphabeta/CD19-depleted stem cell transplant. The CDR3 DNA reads TGTGCCAGCAGTTTAGAATCCGACAGCTCGAACACCGGGGAGCTGTTTTTT. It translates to CASSLESDSSNTGELFF.